A single sample gave rise to the 29 T cell receptor beta chains below, sequenced in a study of blood T cells in healthy people across ages. Using a J-beta primer mix together with a sample-barcoded 5' primer, a second PCR was run for about 7 to 12 cycles. TCRdb redid the calling of the 5' RACE reads with MiXCR, one entry per CDR3 protein. Among 630,000 or so distinct CDR3 sequences listed, about 32% were seen once. The sequenced sample was blood. The receptors originated from a woman aged 80 or over in good health.

This clonotype was seen more than once but under ten times. The chain couples TRBV9 to TRBJ2-1, with TRBD2 as a possible D gene (6 bases). The J call may be wrong; the DNA end is better matched by TRBJ2-7. Germline CDR1 SGDLS, CDR2 YYNGEE. CDR3 length equals 15 residues. This CDR3 reads CASSVAGESYNEQYF. The CDR3 DNA follows: TGTGCCAGCAGCGTAGCGGGAGAATCCTACAATGAGCAGTACTTC.

As to this clonotype: One base separates it from a far larger clone, so it is likely a read error. The rearrangement links TRBV7-9 to TRBJ1-1, with a weak D call TRBD1 (5 bases). Germline V gives CDR1 SEHNR, CDR2 FQNEAQ (reference sequence). V was cut by 2 bases and J by 6 bases, with 10 bases left in between. The CDR3 is 13 residues long. As DNA, the CDR3 is TGTGCCAGCAGCTTACAGGGAGACGCTGAAGCTTTCTTT. Its translation is CASSLQGDAEAFF.

The chain has TRBV5-7 and TRBJ2-1, with 8 bases that match TRBD1. The J call may be mistaken, given a closer DNA end match to TRBJ2-7. Being an ORF, TRBV5-7 has a function that is uncertain. The CDR3 totals 16 residues. The CDR3 spells CASSFELRQGYNEQYF. CDR3 DNA: TGTGCCAGCAGCTTTGAATTGAGACAGGGGTACAATGAGCAGTACTTC.

This clonotype was seen a few times. V and J are TRBV6-1 and TRBJ1-5, with D perhaps TRBD1 (5 bases). Deletions cut 4 bases from V and 7 bases from J, with 8 bases between. CDR1 and CDR2 (germline): MNHNS, SASEGT. The CDR3 spans 12 residues. This CDR3 is CASSGGGQPQHF. DNA for the CDR3: TGTGCCAGCAGTGGCGGGGGGCAGCCCCAGCATTTT.

This clonotype occurred a few times. A read error may explain this, as a much larger clone is one base away. V is TRBV11-3 and J is TRBJ2-5, with 7 positions matching TRBD1. J lost 11 bases, V lost 5 bases, and 14 bases had no gene match. The germline gives CDR1 SGHNT, CDR2 YENEEA. The CDR3 spans 14 residues. The chain's CDR3 is CASSARTGRNEQYF. The CDR3 nucleotides are TGTGCCAGCAGCGCTAGGACAGGACGGAATGAGCAGTACTTC.

This clonotype was recorded many times. The chain combines TRBV4-3 with TRBJ2-3; D may be TRBD1 (7 bases). Germline values: CDR1 LGHNA, CDR2 YSLEER. Trimming removed 4 bases at V and 6 bases at J, with 14 bases between. This CDR3 is 14 amino acids long. CDR3 residues: CASSREQGRDTQYF. DNA of the CDR3: TGCGCCAGCAGCCGAGAACAGGGGAGGGATACGCAGTATTTT.

This chain uses TRBV5-6 with TRBJ2-4; TRBD2 might be the D (6 bases). TRBJ2-7 matches the DNA end more closely, so the J call is doubtful. Germline CDR1 reads SGHDT; CDR2 reads YYEEEE. This CDR3 has 15 residues. CDR3: CASSHRGGRSYEQYF. CDR3 nucleotides: TGTGCCAGCAGCCATCGAGGTGGGAGGTCCTACGAGCAGTACTTC.

This clonotype occurred many times. The rearrangement joins TRBV12-3 or TRBV12-4 to TRBJ1-4; D perhaps matches TRBD1 (5 bases). Trimming pared 6 bases from V and 4 bases from J, leaving 12 bases between. This CDR3 has 14 amino acids. The CDR3 DNA follows: TGTGCCAGCAGCCCATTAGGGGATAATGAAAAACTGTTTTTT. It specifies CASSPLGDNEKLFF.

Many counts were recorded for this clonotype. The rearrangement joins TRBV14 to TRBJ2-7; D is perhaps TRBD1 (5 bases). CDR3 length: 14 residues. Between the trimmed V and J ends, which lost 1 base and 5 bases, there was a span of 12 bases. Germline V lookup: CDR1 SGHDN, CDR2 FVKESK. CDR3 sequence reads: CASSQVRGWNEQYF. CDR3 nucleotides: TGTGCCAGCAGCCAAGTAAGGGGTTGGAACGAGCAGTACTTC. Using reference TRBV14 and TRBJ2-7 for the parts outside the CDR3, the full variable domain is EAGVTQFPSHSVIEKGQTVTLRCDPISGHDNLYWYRRVMGKEIKFLLHFVKESKQDESGMPNNRFLAERTGGTYSTLKVQPAELEDSGVYFCASSQVRGWNEQYFGPGTRLTVT.

This clonotype was observed many times. The V call is TRBV6-2 or TRBV6-3, the J call TRBJ1-5, with 7 bases identical to TRBD1. This CDR3 contains 14 residues. Losses at the gene ends were 6 bases for V and 2 bases for J; bases not matched to a gene: 4. Germline assignment: CDR1 MNHEY and CDR2 SVGEGT. Here the CDR3 reads CASRRTGGNQPQHF. In DNA form, the CDR3 reads TGTGCCAGCAGGCGGACAGGCGGCAATCAGCCCCAGCATTTT.

This clonotype was recorded at least ten times. The chain has TRBV7-9 and TRBJ2-7; no clear D gene. Trimming stripped 3 bases from V and 4 bases from J, with 16 bases between. CDR3 length equals 15 residues. CDR1 is SEHNR and CDR2 is FQNEAQ in the germline V gene (reference sequence). CDR3 amino acids: CASSLGGRLEYEQYF. The CDR3 region has the DNA TGTGCCAGCAGCTTGGGTGGGCGGTTGGAGTACGAGCAGTACTTC.

Points on this clonotype: A much larger clone differs by one base, so this may be a read error. The chain uses TRBV7-2 and TRBJ2-1; tentative D call: TRBD1 (7 bases). CDR1 is SGHTA, CDR2 FQGNSA, per germline. This CDR3 has 16 residues. The CDR3, as DNA: TGTGTCAGCAGCCGCCAGGGGGGTCAAAGGTACAATGAGCAGTTCTTC. Protein sequence: CVSSRQGGQRYNEQFF.

This clonotype showed up just once. One end of the junction varies from germline; a read error may be responsible. The rearrangement joins TRBV27 to TRBJ2-1, with TRBD2 matching over 10 bases. CDR3 length equals 15 residues. Looked up from germline, CDR1 is MNHEY and CDR2 is SMNVEV (reference sequence). CDR3 sequence: CTSSLSSGGRNEQFF. CDR3 bases: TGTACCAGCAGTTTATCTAGCGGGGGTAGAAATGAGCAGTTCTTC.

The chain is built from TRBV6-1 and TRBJ1-6; D gene unclear. CDR3 length equals 12 residues. Per germline, CDR1 MNHNS and CDR2 SASEGT. V was pared by 4 bases and J by 7 bases, with 5 bases between. This CDR3 reads CASSAGNSPLHF. Here the CDR3 DNA reads TGTGCCAGCAGTGCGGGAAATTCACCCCTCCACTTT.

This clonotype came up many times. The chain joins TRBV7-2 to TRBJ1-4; D is unclear. Deletions cut 2 bases from V and 4 bases from J, with 14 bases between. Germline lookup yields CDR1 SGHTA and CDR2 FQGNSA. The CDR3 spans 16 residues. The CDR3 sequence is CASSLYSGAGNEKLFF. The CDR3, as DNA: TGTGCCAGCAGCTTATACTCGGGCGCGGGTAATGAAAAACTGTTTTTT. The variable domain in full, with the rest retrieved from reference TRBV7-2 and TRBJ1-4, is GAGVSQSPSNKVTEKGKDVELRCDPISGHTALYWYRQSLGQGLEFLIYFQGNSAPDKSGLPSDRFSAERTGGSVSTLTIQRTQQEDSAVYLCASSLYSGAGNEKLFFGSGTQLSVL.

The chain is built from TRBV29-1 and TRBJ2-7; D perhaps matches TRBD1 (5 bases). Trimming removed 0 bases at V and 3 bases at J, with 18 bases between. The CDR3 is made up of 16 amino acids. CDR1 and CDR2 (germline): SQVTM, ANQGSEA. CDR3 coding DNA: TGCAGCGTTGAAGATCACGGACGCAAGGGGAACTACGAGCAGTACTTC. This encodes CSVEDHGRKGNYEQYF.

As for this clonotype: A much larger clone differs by one base, so this may be a read error. The J gene is TRBJ2-7, the V gene TRBV4-2; 7 bases align to TRBD1. The DNA end lines up better with TRBJ2-5; the J call may be wrong. The V gene's germline CDR1 is LGHNA and CDR2 YNFKEQ. This CDR3 contains 20 residues. CDR3 in amino acids: CANSQNGPEGQHRLRETQYF. For the CDR3, the DNA is TGTGCCAACAGCCAAAATGGACCCGAGGGACAGCATCGCCTCCGGGAGACCCAGTACTTC.

In its sample, this clonotype was seen many times. The rearrangement links TRBV7-9 to TRBJ2-5; 10 bases map to TRBD2. Germline trimming cut 9 bases from V and 2 bases from J; bases unmatched to any gene: 3. This CDR3 has 13 residues. CDR1 SEHNR and CDR2 FQNEAQ come from the germline V gene (reference sequence). The CDR3 region is CASSGGPQETQYF. In DNA, the CDR3 is TGTGCCAGTAGCGGGGGGCCTCAAGAGACCCAGTACTTC.

This clonotype was seen repeatedly, ten times or more. This chain joins TRBV12-3 or TRBV12-4 and TRBJ2-4; either TRBD1 or TRBD2 may fit D (5 bases each). This CDR3 is built from 14 residues. V lost 3 bases and J lost 0, with 6 bases in between. CDR3 in amino acids: CASSFGTAKNIQYF. Written as DNA, the CDR3 is TGTGCCAGCAGTTTCGGGACAGCCAAAAACATTCAGTACTTC.

This clonotype was found a few times. V and J are TRBV20-1 and TRBJ2-1, with D tentatively TRBD2 (7 bases). CDR1 is DFQATT, CDR2 SNEGSKA, per germline (reference sequence). The CDR3 spans 14 residues. V was cut by 7 bases and J by 7 bases, with 20 bases left in between. The CDR3 sequence: CSGRDGGPGNEQFF. In DNA form, the CDR3 reads TGCAGTGGGAGAGACGGGGGGCCAGGGAATGAGCAGTTCTTC.

This chain links TRBV4-2 with TRBJ1-2, with TRBD1 as a possible D gene (6 bases). The V gene lost 3 bases and the J gene lost 8 bases, with 16 bases spanning the gap. Germline V gene sequence: CDR1 LGHNA, CDR2 YNFKEQ. The CDR3 covers 14 residues. The CDR3 coding sequence is TGTGCCAGCAGCCAGGCAGGGGAACATGGGGGCTACACCTTC. This codes for CASSQAGEHGGYTF.

The sample holds many counts of this clonotype. The CDR3 nucleotides are TGTGCCAGCAGGCCCCCCCAGGGGGCAGGCTACGAGCAGTACTTC. Protein sequence: CASRPPQGAGYEQYF. The V and J genes are TRBV28 and TRBJ2-7, with TRBD1 matching 8 bases. Germline CDR1 is MDHEN and CDR2 is SYDVKM. J gave up 3 bases and V 6 bases, and 10 bases lay outside the gene matches. The CDR3 sequence is 15 residues long. The whole variable domain, filled in from reference TRBV28 and TRBJ2-7, reads DVKVTQSSRYLVKRTGEKVFLECVQDMDHENMFWYRQDPGLGLRLIYFSYDVKMKEKGDIPEGYSVSREKKERFSLILESASTNQTSMYLCASRPPQGAGYEQYFGPGTRLTVT.

This clonotype turned up a few times. The chain links TRBV4-1 to TRBJ1-1; no reliable D call. This CDR3 spans 15 amino acids. Germline CDR1 reads MGHRA; CDR2 reads YSYEKL. Trimming cost V 3 bases and J 0 bases, with 11 bases left between them. The chain's CDR3 is CASSQALGLNTEAFF. Here the CDR3 DNA reads TGCGCCAGCAGCCAGGCCCTAGGATTGAACACTGAAGCTTTCTTT.

The CDR3 spells CASSQDQGWVAEAFF. The CDR3 DNA is TGCGCCAGCAGCCAAGATCAGGGGTGGGTCGCTGAAGCTTTCTTT. This rearrangement joins TRBV4-3 to TRBJ1-1; D may be TRBD1 (6 bases). Germline V lookup: CDR1 LGHNA, CDR2 YSLEER. The CDR3 covers 15 residues. V was pared by 0 bases and J by 6 bases, with 14 bases between.

With regard to this clonotype: A read error may be the cause here, since a much bigger clone is one base away. The rearrangement uses TRBV12-5 and TRBJ2-5; D possibly corresponds to TRBD1 (6 bases). The germline gives CDR1 LGHNT, CDR2 FRNRAP. The length of the CDR3 is 13 residues. V was clipped by 6 bases and J by 11 bases, with 19 bases between them. Here the CDR3 DNA reads TGTGCTAGTGGAACAGGGATCTACAATGAGCAGTACTTC. Protein product: CASGTGIYNEQYF.

CDR3 coding DNA: TGTGCCAGCTCAGGCCAACAGGGGCCTAATGAAAAACTGTTTTTT. This sequence encodes CASSGQQGPNEKLFF. The chain couples TRBV18 to TRBJ1-4; 7 bases line up with TRBD1. This CDR3 contains 15 residues. Germline CDR1 is KGHSH and CDR2 is LQKENI. The ends lost 5 bases at V and 3 bases at J; junction bases unmatched: 6.

This clonotype was observed many times. The chain employs TRBV20-1 and TRBJ2-7; 9 nucleotides align to TRBD2. With 6 bases clipped from V and 0 bases from J, the junction kept 6 bases outside the gene matches. The CDR3 runs 14 residues. Germline V gene lookup returns CDR1 DFQATT and CDR2 SNEGSKA (reference sequence). CDR3 protein: CSAEGAGGSYEQYF. The CDR3 DNA follows: TGCAGTGCCGAGGGAGCGGGGGGCTCCTACGAGCAGTACTTC.

In this sample, this clonotype turned up a few times. The chain joins TRBV4-1 to TRBJ1-2; tentative D call: TRBD1 (5 bases). Germline values: CDR1 MGHRA, CDR2 YSYEKL. The CDR3 has 14 residues. Trimming shortened V by 4 bases and J by 6 bases, and 15 bases separated the two germline ends. Written as DNA, the CDR3 is TGCGCCAGCAGCCCCGCAGGGACGGTCCATGGCTACACCTTC. Translating it yields CASSPAGTVHGYTF.

This clonotype was detected many times. The V call is TRBV27, the J call TRBJ2-7; 7 nucleotides match TRBD1. CDR3 length: 14 residues. Germline trimming cut 5 bases from V and 7 bases from J; bases unmatched to any gene: 11. The germline V gene has CDR1 MNHEY and CDR2 SMNVEV (reference sequence). The chain's CDR3 is CASSPDRPVSEQYF. The CDR3 coding sequence is TGTGCCAGCAGTCCGGACAGGCCGGTGAGTGAGCAGTACTTC.